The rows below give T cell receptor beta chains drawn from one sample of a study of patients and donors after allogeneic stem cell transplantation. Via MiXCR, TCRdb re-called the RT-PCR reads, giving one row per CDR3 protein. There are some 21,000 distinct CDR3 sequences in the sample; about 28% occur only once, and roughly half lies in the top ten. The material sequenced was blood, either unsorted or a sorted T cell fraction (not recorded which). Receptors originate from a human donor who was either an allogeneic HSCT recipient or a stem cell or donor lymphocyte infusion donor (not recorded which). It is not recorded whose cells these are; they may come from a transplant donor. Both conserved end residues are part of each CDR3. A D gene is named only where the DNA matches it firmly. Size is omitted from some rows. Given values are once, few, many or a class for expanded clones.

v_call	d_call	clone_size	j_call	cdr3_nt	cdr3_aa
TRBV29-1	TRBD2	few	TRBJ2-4	TGCAGCGCGGGACTAGGAACCAAAAACATTCAGTACTTC	CSAGLGTKNIQYF
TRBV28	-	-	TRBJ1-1	TGTGCCAGCAGCCATCCAGAAAGGGGGAACACTGAAGCTTTCTTT	CASSHPERGNTEAFF
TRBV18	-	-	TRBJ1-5	TGTGCCAGCACAAAGACAGAAAACAATCAGCCCCAGCATTTT	CASTKTENNQPQHF
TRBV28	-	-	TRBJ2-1	TGTGCCAGCAGTTACGAGGGAAGGTACAATGAGCAGTTCTTC	CASSYEGRYNEQFF
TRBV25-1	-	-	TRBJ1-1	TGTGCCAGCAGGGGCAACAGCAACACTGAAGCTTTCTTT	CASRGNSNTEAFF
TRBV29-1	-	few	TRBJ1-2	TGCAGCGTTGGCGGGGGGGCTAATGGCTACACCTTC	CSVGGGANGYTF
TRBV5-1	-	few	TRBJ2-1	TGCGCCAGCAGCTCTCCCGTAACGGCAGGCAATGAGCAGTTCTTC	CASSSPVTAGNEQFF
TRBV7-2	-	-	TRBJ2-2	TGTGCCAGCAGCCCACAGGGAGCAGGGAACACCGGGGAGCTGTTTTTT	CASSPQGAGNTGELFF
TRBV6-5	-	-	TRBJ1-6	TGTGCCAGCAGTTCTGGGGGGGGGCGGTCCTATAATTCACCCCTCCACTTT	CASSSGGGRSYNSPLHF
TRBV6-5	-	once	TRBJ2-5	TGTGCCAGCAGTTATTACCCACCGGAGGGGCAAGAGACCCAGTACTTC	CASSYYPPEGQETQYF
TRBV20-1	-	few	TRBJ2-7	TGCAGTGCTAGAGGCCCCGACCCCTACGAGCAGTACTTC	CSARGPDPYEQYF
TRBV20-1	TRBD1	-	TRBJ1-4	TGCAGTGCCCAATGGGACAGTAATGAAAAACTGTTTTTT	CSAQWDSNEKLFF
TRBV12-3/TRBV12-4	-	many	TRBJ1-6	TGTGCCAGCAGTTTGGGGCACTCCCTTTCCTATAATTCACCCCTCCACTTT	CASSLGHSLSYNSPLHF
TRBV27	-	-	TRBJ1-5	TGTGCCAGCAGCCCCCGAGATAGCAATCAGCCCCAGCATTTT	CASSPRDSNQPQHF
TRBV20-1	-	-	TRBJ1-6	TGCAGTGCCAGGCGAAGGGGCCCCTATAATTCACCCCTCCACTTT	CSARRRGPYNSPLHF
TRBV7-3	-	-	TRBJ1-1	TGTGCCAGCAGCCCTGGCAGGGGGAACACTGAAGCTTTCTTT	CASSPGRGNTEAFF
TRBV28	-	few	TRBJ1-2	TGTGCCAGCAGGGACAGACTATCTAACTATGGCTACACCTTC	CASRDRLSNYGYTF
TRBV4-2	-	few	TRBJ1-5	TGTGCCAGCAGCCAAGCCAGGGATCAGCCCCAGCATTTT	CASSQARDQPQHF
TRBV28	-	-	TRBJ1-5	TGTGCCAGCTGGGAACAGGGACGCAATCAGCCCCAGCATTTT	CASWEQGRNQPQHF
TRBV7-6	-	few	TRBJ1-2	TGTGCCAGCAGCTTAGACGGCAGCGGCTACACCTTC	CASSLDGSGYTF
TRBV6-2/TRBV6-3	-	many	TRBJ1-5	TGTGCCAGCAGTTACTCAGGAGGGGTGAATCAGCCCCAGCATTTT	CASSYSGGVNQPQHF
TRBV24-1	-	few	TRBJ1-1	TGTGCCACCAGTGATTCTGGGAACACTGAAGCTTTCTTT	CATSDSGNTEAFF
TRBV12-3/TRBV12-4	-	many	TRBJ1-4	TGTGCCACCAGGGTAAATGAAAAACTGTTTTTT	CATRVNEKLFF
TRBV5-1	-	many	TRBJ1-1	TGCGCCAGCAGCTTGGAGAAGCAGGCCGCGAACACTGAAGCTTTCTTT	CASSLEKQAANTEAFF
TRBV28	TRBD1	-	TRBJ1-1	TGTGCCAGCAGTTATGGGGCAGGGGGCACTGAAGCTTTCTTT	CASSYGAGGTEAFF
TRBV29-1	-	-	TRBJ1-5	TGCAGCGTTGTTGAGAACCAGGGGCCCCAGCATTTT	CSVVENQGPQHF
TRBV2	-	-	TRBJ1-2	TGTGCCAGCGGCGCAGGTAGAGATGGCTACACCTTC	CASGAGRDGYTF
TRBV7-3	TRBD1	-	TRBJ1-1	TGTGCCAGCAGCTTAATGCAGGGGGCAAGGGAAGCTTTCTTT	CASSLMQGAREAFF
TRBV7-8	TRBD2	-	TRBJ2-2	TGTGCCAGCAGCGGACGGCACGGGAGGACCGGGGAGCTGTTTTTT	CASSGRHGRTGELFF
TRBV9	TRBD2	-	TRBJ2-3	TGTGCCAGCAGCGTAGCGCGGGGGAGCACAGATACGCAGTATTTT	CASSVARGSTDTQYF
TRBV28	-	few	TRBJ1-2	TGTGCCAGCAGTTTCCGGGGGGGCCGCTATGGCTACACCTTC	CASSFRGGRYGYTF
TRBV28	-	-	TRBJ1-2	TGTGCCAGCAGTTTGCTTCGCTATGGCTACACCTTC	CASSLLRYGYTF
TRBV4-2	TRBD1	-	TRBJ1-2	TGTGCCAGCAGCCAGGGGACAGAGTATGGCTACACCTTC	CASSQGTEYGYTF
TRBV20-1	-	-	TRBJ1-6	TGCAGTGCCCCGTGGGGGGCACGATGGAATTCACCCCTCCACTTT	CSAPWGARWNSPLHF
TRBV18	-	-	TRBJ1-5	TGTGCCAGCTCACCAAACTTAGATCAGCCCCAGCATTTT	CASSPNLDQPQHF
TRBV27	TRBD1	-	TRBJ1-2	TGTGCCAGCAGTTTCACCGACAGGGAAGGATTAGTTTATGGCTACACCTTC	CASSFTDREGLVYGYTF
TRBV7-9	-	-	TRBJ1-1	TGTGCCAGCAGGGATTTTTGGGCCCAAGAAGCTTTCTTT	CASRDFWAQEAFF
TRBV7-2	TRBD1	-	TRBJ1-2	TGTGCCAGCAGCTTAGTGGGACAGGGCTACTATGGCTACACCTTC	CASSLVGQGYYGYTF
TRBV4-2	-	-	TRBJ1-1	TGTGCCAGCAGCCAAGATGCGCCGGGACGTGAAGCTTTCTTT	CASSQDAPGREAFF
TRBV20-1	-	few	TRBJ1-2	TGCAGTGCTAGAGATCTACAGCGACATTACCCTAACTATGGCTACACCTTC	CSARDLQRHYPNYGYTF
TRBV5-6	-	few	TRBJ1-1	TGTGCCAGCAGCTTGGGCAGGGGCGGAGGAGCTTTCTTT	CASSLGRGGGAFF
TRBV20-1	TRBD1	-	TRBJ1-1	TGCAGTGCTAAAGGGACAGTCTATGCGGCAGCTTTCTTT	CSAKGTVYAAAFF
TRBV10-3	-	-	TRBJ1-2	TGTGCCATCAGTGAGTCTCAACCTGGCTACACCTTC	CAISESQPGYTF
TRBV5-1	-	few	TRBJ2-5	TGCGCCAGCAGCTTGGGAGGGGCGTATGGAGAGACCCAGTACTTC	CASSLGGAYGETQYF
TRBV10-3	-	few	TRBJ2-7	TGTGCCATCAGTGGGGTAAGGGCCGGGGAAGGCGAGCAGTACTTC	CAISGVRAGEGEQYF
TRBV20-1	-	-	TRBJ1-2	TGCAGTGCTAGCAAGAGGCAGGGCCCCGGCTACACCTTC	CSASKRQGPGYTF
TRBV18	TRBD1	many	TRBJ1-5	TGTGCCAGCTCACCGGGGCAGGGGGCGAAGCCCCAGCATTTT	CASSPGQGAKPQHF
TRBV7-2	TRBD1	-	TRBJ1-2	TGTGCCAGCAGCTTAGGCCCTGGACAGGGCCATGGCTACACCTTC	CASSLGPGQGHGYTF